The 23 T cell receptor beta chains below were found in one sample sequenced in a study of blood T cell repertoires in COVID-19. Some clones are missing from TCRdb's copy, which holds only in-frame ones; the method was immunoSEQ multiplex PCR. The sample has 200,000 to 250,000 clones; more than 70% are singletons. Specimen: peripheral blood. These receptor sequences come from a woman over 75 with COVID-19, enrolled during active disease.

The CDR3 DNA follows: TGTGCCACAGCGCAGGGTAACTATGGCTACACCTTC. Residues: CATAQGNYGYTF. J is TRBJ1-2 and V is TRBV2; weak D call: TRBD1 (5 bases). V was cut by 10 bases and J by 1 base, with 10 bases left in between. Germline V gene sequence: CDR1 SNHLY, CDR2 FYNNEI. This CDR3 comprises 12 residues.

The chain recombines TRBV6-2 or TRBV6-3 with TRBJ1-5; TRBD1 might be the D (6 bases). Germline CDR1 reads MNHEY; CDR2 reads SVGEGT. This CDR3 is built from 17 residues. Trimming shortened V by 5 bases and J by 5 bases, and 22 bases separated the two germline ends. CDR3 loop: CASSQGNLRDKDQPQHF. The CDR3 DNA sequence: TGTGCCAGCAGTCAGGGCAATCTCCGGGACAAAGATCAGCCCCAGCATTTT.

The gene calls are TRBV7-9 and TRBJ2-5, with 8 bases aligning to TRBD2. V was pared by 2 bases and J by 5 bases, with 7 bases of the junction left unmatched. CDR1 and CDR2 (germline): SEHNR, FQNEAQ (reference sequence). There are 15 residues in the CDR3. In nucleotides, the CDR3 is TGTGCCAGCAGCTTACAAGCGGGGGTATCGGAGACCCAGTACTTC. It encodes CASSLQAGVSETQYF.

The rearrangement links TRBV30 to TRBJ2-7, with a tentative D call TRBD1 (5 bases). The CDR3 has 14 amino acids. Per the germline V gene, CDR1 is GTSNPN and CDR2 is SVGIG (reference sequence). The CDR3 here is CAGLGAGKTYEQYF. DNA of the CDR3: TGTGCTGGCCTAGGGGCAGGGAAGACGTACGAGCAGTACTTC.

This chain joins TRBV5-1 and TRBJ1-5; 7 nucleotides agree with TRBD1. Germline V gene sequence: CDR1 SGHRS, CDR2 YFSETQ. The CDR3 is 16 residues long. J lost 3 bases, V lost 4 bases, and 10 bases had no gene match. The CDR3 loop is CASSETGIGLNQPQHF. The CDR3 bases are TGCGCCAGCAGCGAGACAGGGATAGGACTCAATCAGCCCCAGCATTTT.

This clone is a singleton in its sample. The CDR3 sequence is CSVEVGLSAFF. The DNA of the CDR3 is TGCAGCGTTGAAGTGGGGCTAAGTGCTTTCTTT. J is TRBJ1-1 and V is TRBV29-1; the D gene is possibly TRBD1 (5 bases). CDR3 length: 11 residues. Trimming took 1 base from V and 11 from J, leaving 11 bases between them. CDR1 SQVTM and CDR2 ANQGSEA come from the germline V gene.

CDR3: CASGLPGLGEKLFF. CDR3 nucleotide sequence: TGCGCCAGCGGCTTACCAGGGTTAGGTGAAAAACTGTTTTTT. The V call is TRBV4-1, the J call TRBJ1-4; TRBD1 might be the D (5 bases). This CDR3 comprises 14 residues. Looked up from germline, CDR1 is MGHRA and CDR2 is YSYEKL. V shed 8 bases and J shed 7 bases, with 17 bases lying between them.

This chain joins TRBV12-3 or TRBV12-4 and TRBJ2-5; tentatively, D is TRBD2 (5 bases). The V end was cut by 5 bases, the J end by 7 bases, with 8 bases between. This CDR3 contains 11 residues. CDR3 coding DNA: TGTGCCAGCAGTCAAGAGGGGACCCAGTACTTC. Protein: CASSQEGTQYF.

This chain uses TRBV10-1 with TRBJ2-2; D uncertain. Germline V gene lookup returns CDR1 WNHNN and CDR2 SYGVQD (reference sequence). Trimming stripped 5 bases from V and 5 bases from J, with 6 bases between. The CDR3 covers 12 residues. The CDR3 sequence is CASSKATGELFF. CDR3 bases: TGCGCCAGCAGTAAAGCGACCGGGGAGCTGTTTTTT.

The J gene is TRBJ1-1, the V gene TRBV27; D gene uncertain. Per the germline V gene, CDR1 is MNHEY and CDR2 is SMNVEV (reference sequence). This CDR3 spans 14 amino acids. V lost 4 bases and J lost 1, with 10 bases in between. CDR3 sequence: CASSSKRGNTEAFF. For the CDR3, the DNA is TGTGCCAGCAGTTCAAAGCGGGGGAACACTGAAGCTTTCTTT.

This chain joins TRBV28 and TRBJ2-7; 10 bases match TRBD2. Germline CDR1 and CDR2: MDHEN and SYDVKM. This CDR3 has 14 amino acids. Trimming at V came to 4 bases and at J to 4 bases, leaving 4 bases not matched to a gene. The CDR3: CASSWSGGAYEQYV. CDR3 in DNA: TGTGCCAGCAGTTGGAGCGGGGGGGCATACGAGCAGTACGTC.

In this sample, this clone turned up once. The rearrangement joins TRBV7-3 to TRBJ2-1; D gene ambiguous. V was clipped by 2 bases and J by 9 bases, with 14 bases between them. The CDR3 spans 14 residues. CDR1 is SGHTA, CDR2 FQGTGA, per germline. DNA of the CDR3: TGTGCCAGCAGCTTATCCCCTCTAGTTGGTGAGCAGTTCTTC. Translating it yields CASSLSPLVGEQFF.

This clone was seen a single time. This rearrangement joins TRBV19 to TRBJ1-5; no firm D call. Germline loops: CDR1 LNHDA, CDR2 SQIVND (reference sequence). This CDR3 has 12 residues. V lost 3 bases to trimming and J lost 6 bases, with 6 bases between them. This CDR3 reads CASSMRRQPQHF. CDR3 DNA sequence: TGTGCCAGTAGTATGAGGCGTCAGCCCCAGCATTTT.

In nucleotides, the CDR3 is TGCGCCAGCAGCCAATCCCCCGGACAGGGCTACGAGCAGTACTTC. Translated: CASSQSPGQGYEQYF. The chain is built from TRBV4-3 and TRBJ2-7, with 8 bases identical to TRBD1. With V trimmed by 2 bases and J by 3 bases, 6 bases remained unmatched. The CDR3 consists of 15 residues. Germline CDR1 and CDR2: LGHNA and YSLEER.

Regarding this clone: Other nucleotide sequences in the sample specify the same CDR3. The V call is TRBV28, the J call TRBJ1-3; D remains unclear. Germline V CDR1 and CDR2: MDHEN, SYDVKM. V was trimmed by 6 bases and J by 7 bases, leaving 4 bases between them. The CDR3 is 10 residues long. The CDR3 reads CASSSNTIYF. In DNA form, the CDR3 reads TGTGCCAGCAGCAGTAACACCATATATTTT.

The chain joins TRBV7-2 to TRBJ2-7, with 12 bases identical to TRBD2. V gave up 3 bases and J gave up 5 bases; unmatched junction bases: 8. Germline V lookup: CDR1 SGHTA, CDR2 FQGNSA. The CDR3 length is 16 residues. The CDR3 protein is CASSLDLAGGLDEQYF. DNA of the CDR3: TGTGCCAGCAGCTTGGATCTAGCGGGGGGGCTCGACGAGCAGTACTTC.

This sequence joins TRBV11-2 and TRBJ2-5; 8 positions agree with TRBD2. J was trimmed by 6 bases and V by 4 bases; bases with no gene match: 7. CDR3 length equals 14 residues. The V gene's germline CDR1 is SGHAT and CDR2 FQNNGV. The CDR3 loop is CASSSAGTSQTQYF. The CDR3 coding sequence is TGTGCCAGCAGCTCCGCCGGGACTAGTCAGACCCAGTACTTC.

The V gene is TRBV25-1, the J gene TRBJ1-6, with D possibly TRBD1 on 6 matching bases. The V end lost 1 base, the J end lost 8 bases, and 15 bases lay between the germline ends. Germline CDR1 reads MGHDK; CDR2 reads SYGVNS. This CDR3 spans 16 amino acids. CDR3 bases: TGTGCCAGCAGTGAATTGGGAGGGGGAAAGGATTCACCCCTCCACTTT. This codes for CASSELGGGKDSPLHF.

The sample holds one count of this clone. J is TRBJ1-1 and V is TRBV5-5; D perhaps matches TRBD1 (5 bases). Germline lookup yields CDR1 SGHKS and CDR2 YYEKEE (reference sequence). This CDR3 spans 15 amino acids. V lost 1 base and J 5 bases, leaving 15 bases between the germline ends. In DNA form, the CDR3 reads TGTGCCAGCAGCTTGTCCCAAAGGGGAGGGACTGAAGCTTTCTTT. This codes for CASSLSQRGGTEAFF.

The rearrangement uses TRBV5-5 and TRBJ1-3; the D gene is possibly TRBD1 (6 bases). Trimming removed 1 base at V and 7 bases at J, with 15 bases between. Germline lookup yields CDR1 SGHKS and CDR2 YYEKEE (reference sequence). The CDR3 sequence is 15 residues long. The CDR3 nucleotides read TGTGCCAGCAGCTTGACGGACAGCGATTCGAACACCATATATTTT. This codes for CASSLTDSDSNTIYF.

J is TRBJ2-5 and V is TRBV7-9; 8 bases fit TRBD2. The CDR3 length is 16 residues. Germline lookup yields CDR1 SEHNR and CDR2 FQNEAQ (reference sequence). V shed 3 bases, J shed 4 bases, and the junction held 10 bases outside the gene matches. CDR3: CASSFVTGGPRETQYF. CDR3 bases: TGTGCCAGCAGCTTTGTAACGGGGGGGCCCAGAGAGACCCAGTACTTC.

J is TRBJ1-6 and V is TRBV28; 11 nucleotides align to TRBD1. CDR1 and CDR2 from the germline V gene are MDHEN and SYDVKM. This CDR3 contains 16 residues. Trimming cost V 4 bases and J 8 bases; bases outside gene matches: 7. The CDR3 nucleotides read TGTGCCAGCAGTTCCCCAGGGACAGGGGGGGATTCACCCCTCCACTTT. Residues: CASSSPGTGGDSPLHF.

CDR3: CASSLQQGTGNTIYF. The CDR3 DNA sequence: TGTGCCAGCAGCTTACAGCAGGGAACTGGAAACACCATATATTTT. The chain joins TRBV11-2 to TRBJ1-3, with D possibly being TRBD1 (5 bases). The germline gives CDR1 SGHAT, CDR2 FQNNGV. This CDR3 has 15 residues. Trimming took 2 bases from V and 2 from J, leaving 10 bases between them.